This T cell receptor (beta chain) was captured by sequencing in a study of blood T cell repertoires in COVID-19. Study in general: Sites in the United States, Italy and Spain provided acute and convalescent COVID-19 samples.

Some clones are missing from TCRdb's copy, which holds only in-frame ones; the method was immunoSEQ multiplex PCR. The sample records some 180,000 clones, 80% to 90% being singletons. CDR1 is LGHNA and CDR2 is YNFKEQ in the germline V gene. This CDR3 spans 17 amino acids. Trimming removed 1 base from V and 0 bases from J; junction bases left unmatched: 3. The TCR originated in a human donor in a cohort sampled during active COVID-19. Sequencing was done on a sample of peripheral blood. The J gene is TRBJ2-1, the V gene TRBV4-2, with 10 bases matching TRBD2. The CDR3 DNA reads TGTGCCAGCAGCCAAGTGGCTAGCGGGAGCTCCTACAATGAGCAGTTCTTC. This sequence encodes CASSQVASGSSYNEQFF.